The 25 T cell receptor beta chains listed next were all sequenced from one sample in a study of beta chain features in type 1 diabetes. General study results and limits: Within each of all four CD4+ subsets, Type 1 diabetes patients had TCRB CDR3s that were moderately but significantly shorter.

Every bit of the isolated RNA underwent reverse transcription, so sequencing read expressed TCRB transcripts. Generated by immunoSEQ multiplex PCR, the TCRdb table keeps only in-frame clones and is missing some. Here the sample spans 40,000 to 65,000 clones, approximately 60% being singletons. Their antigens remain unidentified. The sequencing sample was made of stem cell memory CD4+ T cells from blood. Receptor source: a woman aged 25 to 39 with type 1 diabetes.

A note on this clone: Other DNA sequences within the sample encode an identical CDR3. This chain connects TRBV5-1 to TRBJ2-3, with D hard to call. V was trimmed by 1 base and J by 3 bases, leaving 3 bases between them. Looked up from germline, CDR1 is SGHRS and CDR2 is YFSETQ. The CDR3 runs 12 residues. The CDR3 region is CASSLTTDTQYF. CDR3 nucleotide sequence: TGCGCCAGCAGCTTGACTACAGATACGCAGTATTTT.

This clone was seen more than once but under ten times. The V gene is TRBV29-1, the J gene TRBJ1-1; D remains ambiguous. The germline V gene has CDR1 SQVTM and CDR2 ANQGSEA. The CDR3 is 13 amino acids. With 6 bases removed from V and 5 bases from J, the gap between germline ends came to 16 bases. CDR3 in DNA: TGCAGCGTCCCCAGTGGTACGAGGACTGAAGCTTTCTTT. Translating it yields CSVPSGTRTEAFF.

The chain carries TRBV7-2 and TRBJ2-5; perhaps TRBD1 as D (6 bases). The germline gives CDR1 SGHTA, CDR2 FQGNSA. The V end lost 1 base, the J end lost 5 bases, and 11 bases lay between the germline ends. The CDR3 extends over 14 amino acids. The chain's CDR3 is CASSLVQGWETQYF. DNA of the CDR3: TGTGCCAGCAGCTTAGTCCAGGGGTGGGAGACCCAGTACTTC.

The chain recombines TRBV29-1 with TRBJ2-3; D might be TRBD2 (6 bases). CDR1 is SQVTM, CDR2 ANQGSEA, per germline. V was pared by 4 bases and J by 1 base, with 12 bases between. This CDR3 contains 14 residues. This chain's CDR3 is CSVGSGRRTDTQYF. The CDR3, as DNA: TGCAGCGTTGGGTCCGGGAGACGCACAGATACGCAGTATTTT.

This clone was observed once. The chain carries TRBV30 and TRBJ2-5; a weak D match, TRBD2 (7 bases). V was clipped by 2 bases and J by 3 bases, with 19 bases between them. The CDR3 loop spans 16 amino acids. In germline, CDR1 is GTSNPN, CDR2 SVGIG (reference sequence). The CDR3 loop is CAWSLGAGVAEETQYF. The DNA for the CDR3 is TGTGCCTGGAGTTTGGGGGCGGGGGTGGCTGAAGAGACCCAGTACTTC.

The rearrangement uses TRBV7-9 and TRBJ1-4; D unclear. Trimming pared 2 bases from V and 0 bases from J, leaving 7 bases between. The CDR3 is 15 amino acids. The germline CDR1 and CDR2 sequences are SEHNR and FQNEAQ (reference sequence). CDR3 protein: CASSLPGSTNEKLFF. CDR3 sequence (DNA): TGTGCCAGCAGCTTACCGGGGTCAACTAATGAAAAACTGTTTTTT.

The chain uses TRBV2 and TRBJ2-7; 9 bases match TRBD1. Germline V gene sequence: CDR1 SNHLY, CDR2 FYNNEI. The length of the CDR3 is 12 residues. The V segment lost 7 bases and the J segment 6 bases; nucleotides outside the gene matches: 4. For the CDR3, the DNA is TGTGCCAGCAATCACAGGGGGCGCGAGCAGTACTTC. The encoded protein is CASNHRGREQYF.

The chain carries TRBV7-9 and TRBJ1-1; tentatively, D is TRBD1 (6 bases). V lost 2 bases, J lost 0 bases, and 10 bases lay in between. CDR3 size: 15 residues. The V gene's germline CDR1 is SEHNR and CDR2 FQNEAQ (reference sequence). CDR3 sequence reads: CASSLQGPLNTEAFF. The CDR3 nucleotides are TGTGCCAGCAGCTTACAGGGGCCCTTGAACACTGAAGCTTTCTTT.

The chain couples TRBV18 to TRBJ2-3; TRBD2 agrees at 7 bases. Germline CDR1 and CDR2: KGHSH and LQKENI. V shed 1 base, J shed 6 bases, and the junction held 7 bases outside the gene matches. This CDR3 region has 15 residues. CDR3 residues: CASSPRAGASDTQYF. The CDR3 DNA reads as TGTGCCAGCTCACCACGGGCGGGAGCCAGTGATACGCAGTATTTT.

This sequence joins TRBV15 and TRBJ1-1, with D perhaps TRBD1 (6 bases). Between the trimmed V and J ends, which lost 1 base and 4 bases, there was a span of 7 bases. Looked up from germline, CDR1 is LNHNV and CDR2 is YYDKDF (reference sequence). This CDR3 contains 13 residues. As DNA, the CDR3 is TGTGCCACCAGCAGAGTGGGGGCCACTGAAGCTTTCTTT. Translation gives CATSRVGATEAFF. The full variable domain, rest sourced from reference TRBV15 and TRBJ1-1, is DAMVIQNPRYQVTQFGKPVTLSCSQTLNHNVMYWYQQKSSQAPKLLFHYYDKDFNNEADTPDNFQSRRPNTSFCFLDIRSPGLGDTAMYLCATSRVGATEAFFGQGTRLTVV.

The chain couples TRBV11-2 to TRBJ2-7, with 12 bases aligning to TRBD2. Germline trimming cut 1 base from V and 3 bases from J; bases unmatched to any gene: 4. This CDR3 has 16 residues. Germline CDR1 and CDR2: SGHAT and FQNNGV. CDR3 nucleotide sequence: TGTGCCAGCAGCTTAGGGACTAGCGGGACCTACTACGAGCAGTACTTC. As protein: CASSLGTSGTYYEQYF.

The chain employs TRBV9 and TRBJ1-4, with TRBD1 as a possible D gene (6 bases). Germline V gives CDR1 SGDLS, CDR2 YYNGEE. V was shortened by 0 bases and J by 0 bases, with 9 bases between the two germline ends. The CDR3 extends over 16 amino acids. CDR3 in DNA: TGTGCCAGCAGCGTAGGCGGGGGCGCAACTAATGAAAAACTGTTTTTT. It is translated as CASSVGGGATNEKLFF.

The table lists this clone with a few counts. The chain carries TRBV27 and TRBJ1-2; 7 bases line up with TRBD1. V was pared by 3 bases and J by 4 bases, with 2 bases of the junction left unmatched. Germline CDR1 reads MNHEY; CDR2 reads SMNVEV (reference sequence). The CDR3 consists of 13 residues. CDR3 sequence: CASSFRQGYGYTF. CDR3 coding DNA: TGTGCCAGCAGTTTCAGACAGGGCTATGGCTACACCTTC.

This chain links TRBV28 with TRBJ2-7; 11 positions match TRBD2. Germline CDR1 and CDR2: MDHEN and SYDVKM. J was trimmed by 0 bases and V by 6 bases; bases with no gene match: 7. The CDR3 length is 16 residues. Here the CDR3 reads CASRQGLAASSYEQYF. CDR3 in DNA: TGTGCCAGCAGACAGGGACTAGCGGCCAGCTCCTACGAGCAGTACTTC.

The V call is TRBV7-3, the J call TRBJ2-1, with 10 bases identical to TRBD1. The trim removed 2 bases at V and 9 bases at J, leaving 4 bases unmatched. This CDR3 has 14 amino acids. The germline CDR1 and CDR2 sequences are SGHTA and FQGTGA. CDR3 DNA: TGTGCCAGCAGCTTAGGGGACAGGGGAAGTGAGCAGTTCTTC. Its translation: CASSLGDRGSEQFF.

V is TRBV11-2 and J is TRBJ2-1; D unresolved. CDR1 SGHAT and CDR2 FQNNGV come from the germline V gene. The CDR3 is 15 residues long. The V end was cut by 4 bases, the J end by 4 bases, with 14 bases between. CDR3 coding DNA: TGTGCCAGCAGCTCCCTAGTGGGTCCATACAATGAGCAGTTCTTC. Protein: CASSSLVGPYNEQFF.

The chain carries TRBV29-1 and TRBJ2-5; no clear D. The V end lost 3 bases, the J end lost 1 base, and 6 bases lay between the germline ends. The germline gives CDR1 SQVTM, CDR2 ANQGSEA. CDR3 length: 12 residues. This chain's CDR3 is CSVDGGQETQYF. The CDR3 nucleotides read TGCAGCGTTGACGGCGGCCAAGAGACCCAGTACTTC.

This CDR3 is CASSLTESSYEQYF. The DNA of the CDR3 is TGCGCCAGCAGCTTGACTGAGAGCTCCTACGAGCAGTACTTC. The rearrangement links TRBV5-1 to TRBJ2-7; D gene unclear. Germline CDR1 SGHRS, CDR2 YFSETQ. V lost 1 base and J 0 bases, leaving 8 bases between the germline ends. The CDR3 extends over 14 amino acids. Using reference TRBV5-1 and TRBJ2-7 for the parts outside the CDR3, the full variable domain is KAGVTQTPRYLIKTRGQQVTLSCSPISGHRSVSWYQQTPGQGLQFLFEYFSETQRNKGNFPGRFSGRQFSNSRSEMNVSTLELGDSALYLCASSLTESSYEQYFGPGTRLTVT.

This chain links TRBV28 with TRBJ1-1; TRBD1 might be the D (6 bases). This CDR3 contains 14 residues. The V gene's germline CDR1 is MDHEN and CDR2 SYDVKM. V was cut by 6 bases and J by 2 bases, with 13 bases left in between. The CDR3 spells CASSPGQYNTEAFF. The CDR3 region has the DNA TGTGCCAGCAGCCCGGGACAATACAACACTGAAGCTTTCTTT.

The chain has TRBV7-8 and TRBJ2-7, with 11 bases that match TRBD2. CDR1 is SGHVS and CDR2 is FQNEAQ in the germline V gene. This CDR3 region has 15 residues. V dropped 1 base and J dropped 4; count of bases not matched to a gene: 3. CDR3 loop: CASSLVPSGGYEQYF. The CDR3 DNA sequence: TGTGCCAGCAGCTTAGTTCCTAGCGGGGGGTACGAGCAGTACTTC.

The chain is built from TRBV7-8 and TRBJ1-5, with D perhaps TRBD1 (6 bases). The V end was cut by 5 bases, the J end by 5 bases, with 19 bases between. Germline CDR1 and CDR2: SGHVS and FQNEAQ. The CDR3 extends over 16 amino acids. Written as DNA, the CDR3 is TGTGCCAGCAGCCAAACAGGGTTAGGAGCGTATCAGCCCCAGCATTTT. Translation: CASSQTGLGAYQPQHF.

This clone was observed a few times. This chain joins TRBV7-2 and TRBJ1-5, with D maybe TRBD1 (5 bases). The CDR3 runs to 16 residues. The V end was cut by 5 bases, the J end by 6 bases, with 20 bases between. Germline V CDR1 and CDR2: SGHTA, FQGNSA. CDR3 nucleotides: TGTGCCAGCAGCCCCCAGGTGGGACTTGGGGCTCAGCCCCAGCATTTT. Protein sequence: CASSPQVGLGAQPQHF. The full variable domain, rest sourced from reference TRBV7-2 and TRBJ1-5, is GAGVSQSPSNKVTEKGKDVELRCDPISGHTALYWYRQSLGQGLEFLIYFQGNSAPDKSGLPSDRFSAERTGGSVSTLTIQRTQQEDSAVYLCASSPQVGLGAQPQHFGDGTRLSIL.

This clone was observed a single time. The chain recombines TRBV29-1 with TRBJ1-1, with TRBD1 matching over 7 bases. Germline V lookup: CDR1 SQVTM, CDR2 ANQGSEA. The V segment lost 7 bases and the J segment 0 bases; nucleotides outside the gene matches: 5. This CDR3 region has 13 residues. CDR3 coding DNA: TGCAGCGCGGGGACAGCTATGAACACTGAAGCTTTCTTT. The encoded protein is CSAGTAMNTEAFF. Full variable domain (remainder filled in from reference TRBV29-1 and TRBJ1-1): SAVISQKPSRDICQRGTSLTIQCQVDSQVTMMFWYRQQPGQSLTLIATANQGSEATYESGFVIDKFPISRPNLTFSTLTVSNMSPEDSSIYLCSAGTAMNTEAFFGQGTRLTVV.

The chain recombines TRBV27 with TRBJ1-2; D gene unclear. The ends were cut back, 4 bases at V and 5 bases at J, with 14 bases in the middle. Germline-derived CDR1 and CDR2 are MNHEY and SMNVEV (reference sequence). The CDR3 is made up of 14 amino acids. The CDR3 nucleotides are TGTGCCAGCAGTTCCCCGACACGGGGATATGGCTACACCTTC. Its translation: CASSSPTRGYGYTF.

The chain joins TRBV9 to TRBJ1-2; D gene uncertain. V lost 5 bases to trimming and J lost 7 bases, with 21 bases between them. Germline loops: CDR1 SGDLS, CDR2 YYNGEE. This CDR3 has 15 residues. The CDR3 coding sequence is TGTGCCAGCAGTGAGGCCCACACCTTATCCTTTGGCTACACCTTC. Translating gives CASSEAHTLSFGYTF.